This T cell receptor beta chain is from a study of blood T cell repertoires in COVID-19. Across the study: There were acute and convalescent COVID-19 samples, and they came from the United States, Italy and Spain. Nucleic acid was either cDNA or gDNA, and it came from T cells, B-cell-depleted T cells, or PBMCs.

Assay used: immunoSEQ multiplex PCR; TCRdb lists only in-frame clones, some missing. This sample yields approximately 100,000 clones, of which about three quarters are seen a single time; roughly 6% belongs to the top ten. This clonotype originated in a man older than 75 with acute or convalescent COVID-19. Sequencing used peripheral blood.

DNA for the CDR3: TGTGCCAGCAGCCAGACTGACAGGGTCCTGTTTGCTTTCTTT. Protein product: CASSQTDRVLFAFF. V and J are TRBV7-8 and TRBJ1-1; 7 nucleotides match TRBD1. CDR3 length equals 14 residues. Germline V gene lookup returns CDR1 SGHVS and CDR2 FQNEAQ. The junction had 14 bases not matched to a gene; V was cut back by 5 bases and J by 11 bases.